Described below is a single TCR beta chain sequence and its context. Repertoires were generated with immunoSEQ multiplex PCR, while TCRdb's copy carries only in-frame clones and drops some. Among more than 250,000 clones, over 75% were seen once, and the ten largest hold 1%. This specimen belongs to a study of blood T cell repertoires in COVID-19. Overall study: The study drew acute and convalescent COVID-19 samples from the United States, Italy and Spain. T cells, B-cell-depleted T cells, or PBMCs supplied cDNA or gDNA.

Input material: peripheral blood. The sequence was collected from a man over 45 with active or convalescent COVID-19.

DNA for the CDR3: TGTGCCAGCAGTTACTCGAGCAGGGCCAATCAGCCCCAGCATTTT. Its protein product is CASSYSSRANQPQHF. The V call is TRBV6-5, the J call TRBJ1-5; tentatively, D is TRBD1 (5 bases). CDR3 length equals 15 residues. Germline V gene sequence: CDR1 MNHEY, CDR2 SVGAGI. Deletions cut 0 bases from V and 3 bases from J, with 9 bases between.